This T cell receptor gamma chain was documented in a study of γδ T cells in repeated Plasmodium falciparum infection. TCRdb reran clone calling via CATT on the multiplex PCR reads. Here the sample spans about 30,000 gamma-chain clones, over 1.3% being singletons. CDR3 length: 13 residues. The V and J ends lost 2 bases and 11 bases, in that order; junction bases with no gene match: 12. The germline V gene encodes CDR1 EGSTGY and CDR2 YDSYTSSV. Study results and limitations: Over time and infection, Vgamma9/Vdelta2+ repertoires remained highly stable and polyclonal. Vdelta2-negative gammadelta repertoires appeared less diverse and less shared in Malian than Australian children.

With regard to this clone: Its antigen remains unknown. TCRdb lists the protein of a much larger clone for this DNA, which differs at residue 10, so this is likely a read error; the protein given here is translated from the DNA itself.

Bulk repertoires came from Vgamma9/Vdelta2+ or Vdelta2-negative gammadelta T cells flow-sorted from PBMC. The receptor was derived from a pool of human donors (malaria-infected and uninfected, not separated). What was sequenced was gamma-delta T cells from blood. The rearrangement joins TRGV4 to TRGJ1 or TRGJ2. TCRdb supplies no J gene; here it was assigned by aligning the nucleotide sequence to germline. The CDR3 nucleotides are TGTGCCACCTGGGATGAATCGAACTATGAGAAACTCTTT. Protein sequence: CATWDESNYEKLF.